This T cell receptor (beta chain) was documented in a study of blood T cell repertoires in COVID-19. Study-level information: The study drew acute and convalescent COVID-19 samples from the United States, Italy and Spain. T cells, B-cell-depleted T cells, or PBMCs provided the cDNA or gDNA that served as material.

V lost 0 bases and J lost 0, with 9 bases in between. The CDR3 extends over 15 amino acids. Germline CDR1 SGHTA, CDR2 FQGNSA. Original handling: Reference gene primers were amplified, and this amplification served to estimate nucleated cell counts. Measured with immunoSEQ multiplex PCR; TCRdb has only the in-frame clones, and not every one. That table furnishes V, J and clone size, whereas the DNA furnished D and trimming. Among 150,000 to 180,000 clones listed, 80% were seen once. The chain joins TRBV7-2 to TRBJ2-7; D possibly corresponds to TRBD2 (6 bases). The TCR originated in a man aged 55 to 70 with acute or convalescent COVID-19. The specimen was peripheral blood. CDR3 DNA sequence: TGTGCCAGCAGCTTAGCTGCGGGGAGCTCCTACGAGCAGTACTTC. Encoded protein: CASSLAAGSSYEQYF.